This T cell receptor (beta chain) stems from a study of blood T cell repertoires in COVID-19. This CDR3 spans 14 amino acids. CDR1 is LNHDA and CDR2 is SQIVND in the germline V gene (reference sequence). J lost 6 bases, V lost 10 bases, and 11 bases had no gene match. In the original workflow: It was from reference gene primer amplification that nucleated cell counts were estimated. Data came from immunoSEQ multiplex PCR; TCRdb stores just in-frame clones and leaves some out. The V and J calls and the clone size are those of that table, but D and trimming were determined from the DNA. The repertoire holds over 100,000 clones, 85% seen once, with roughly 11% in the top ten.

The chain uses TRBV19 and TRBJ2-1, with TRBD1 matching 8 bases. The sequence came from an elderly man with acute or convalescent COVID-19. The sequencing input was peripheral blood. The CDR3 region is CATKPDRGGNEQFF. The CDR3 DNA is TGTGCCACCAAACCCGACAGGGGTGGCAATGAGCAGTTCTTC.